A selection of T cell receptor beta chains follows, all from one sample in a study of blood T cells in healthy people across ages. TCRdb redid the calling of the 5' RACE reads with MiXCR, one entry per CDR3 protein. The table lists around 990,000 distinct CDR3 sequences, approximately 38% of them singletons, with around 13% in the top ten. Sequenced: blood. These receptors were taken from a man in his late teens or twenties in good health. CDR3s include the opening cysteine and the closing phenylalanine or tryptophan. A D gene is named only where the DNA matches it firmly. Size is stated for part of the rows, as once, few or many counts, or as a class when the clone is expanded.

j_call,clone_size,d_call,v_call,cdr3_nt,cdr3_aa
TRBJ2-3,few,-,TRBV12-3/TRBV12-4,TGTGCCAGCAGTTTTGGGGGGCTCGCAGATACGCAGTATTTT,CASSFGGLADTQYF
TRBJ1-1,once,-,TRBV28,TGTGCCAGCAGTCCCGTATCCGAAGCTTTCTTT,CASSPVSEAFF
TRBJ2-1,-,TRBD1,TRBV7-9,TGTGCCAGCAACGGACAGGGGTTTAGTGAGCAGTTCTTC,CASNGQGFSEQFF
TRBJ1-5,-,-,TRBV19,TGTGCCAGTAGTATGGGGCAAATACGCAATCAGCCCCAGCATTTT,CASSMGQIRNQPQHF
TRBJ1-2,-,-,TRBV12-3/TRBV12-4,TGTGCCAGCAGTTTAGACGGGTCTGGCTACACCTTC,CASSLDGSGYTF
TRBJ2-7,-,-,TRBV4-3,TGCGCCAGCAGCCGGGGAGTAACTTACGAGCAGTACTTC,CASSRGVTYEQYF
TRBJ1-6,-,-,TRBV6-5,TGTGCCAGCAGTTCGGACGTTCCACGCTCCTATAATTCACCCCTCCACTTT,CASSSDVPRSYNSPLHF
TRBJ2-1,few,TRBD2,TRBV29-1,TGCAGCGTTGAAGATGGGGGAGGGCGGGGAGAGCAGTTCTTC,CSVEDGGGRGEQFF
TRBJ2-7,-,-,TRBV19,TGTGCCAGTAGTAGGGGCGGGACGTCCTACGAGCAGTACTTC,CASSRGGTSYEQYF
TRBJ2-7,-,-,TRBV2,TGTGCCAGCAGCAAGTTGAATGAGCAGTACTTC,CASSKLNEQYF
TRBJ2-1,-,-,TRBV7-2,TGTGCCAGCAGCTTAGCCCAGGTTACGGTTGAGCAGTTCTTC,CASSLAQVTVEQFF
TRBJ2-7,few,-,TRBV12-3/TRBV12-4,TGTGCCAGCGGAACTAGCTCCTACAATGAGCAGTACTTC,CASGTSSYNEQYF
TRBJ2-5,once,-,TRBV20-1,TGCAGTGCTCAAGGCGGGATGCAAGAGACCCAGTACTTC,CSAQGGMQETQYF
TRBJ2-3,few,-,TRBV7-8,TGTGCCAGCAGCTTAGTGGGGGCCACCACAGATACGCAGTATTTT,CASSLVGATTDTQYF
TRBJ2-1,few,TRBD2,TRBV12-3/TRBV12-4,TGTGCCAGCAGTTTCAGGCCTAGCGGGGGGGCATGGTACAATGAGCAGTTCTTC,CASSFRPSGGAWYNEQFF
TRBJ1-1,-,TRBD1,TRBV12-3/TRBV12-4,TGTGCCAGCAGAAGGCAGGGGGCTGGAAACACCGAAGCTTTCTTT,CASRRQGAGNTEAFF
TRBJ2-5,-,TRBD1,TRBV10-3,TGTGCCACTGGACCACAGGGGAGCCAAGAGACCCAGTACTTC,CATGPQGSQETQYF
TRBJ2-2,once,-,TRBV28,TGTGCCTGCAGTTTATGGGGGAGCTCGAACACCGGGGAGCTGTTTTTT,CACSLWGSSNTGELFF
TRBJ1-4,few,-,TRBV7-2,TGTGCCAGCAGCCCCTTGGGGGGGGCATATAATGAAAAACTGTTTTTT,CASSPLGGAYNEKLFF
TRBJ1-1,-,TRBD1,TRBV20-1,TGCAGTGCTAGAAATGACAGGGAGAGGCGGGCTTTCTTT,CSARNDRERRAFF
TRBJ1-1,-,-,TRBV7-9,TGTGCCAGCAACCAGGGGACCACTGAAGCTTTCTTT,CASNQGTTEAFF
TRBJ1-1,-,TRBD1,TRBV12-3/TRBV12-4,TGTGCCAGCAGTCACGACAGGGATTATCAGAACACTGAAGCTTTCTTT,CASSHDRDYQNTEAFF
TRBJ2-7,few,TRBD1,TRBV9,TGTGCCAGCAGCAAAAAACAGGGGGAGAGCTCCTACGAGCAGTACTTC,CASSKKQGESSYEQYF
TRBJ2-7,-,-,TRBV20-1,TGCAGTGCCTTACCGGGACGCGGCTACAATGAGCAGTACTTC,CSALPGRGYNEQYF
TRBJ2-7,-,TRBD2,TRBV18,TGTGCCAGCTCACCACCGCGGGGGGCCCCCTACGAGCAGTACTTC,CASSPPRGAPYEQYF
TRBJ1-1,-,TRBD1,TRBV2,TGTGCCAGCCCGGGACAGGGGAACACTGAAGCTTTCTTT,CASPGQGNTEAFF
TRBJ2-7,-,TRBD2,TRBV6-6,TGTGCCAGCAGCCAGCTAGCGGGGCCCTACAATGAGCAGTACTTC,CASSQLAGPYNEQYF
TRBJ1-2,few,-,TRBV3-1,TGTGCCAGCAGCCCCGGACAACCCTCAGGCTACACCTTC,CASSPGQPSGYTF
TRBJ1-1,-,-,TRBV7-2,TGTGCCAGCAGCTTAGAGGGCTACAGTGAAGCTTTCTTT,CASSLEGYSEAFF
TRBJ2-3,-,TRBD1,TRBV6-2/TRBV6-3,TGTGCCAGCAGGTCGACAGGGGGCGAAGATACGCAGTATTTT,CASRSTGGEDTQYF
TRBJ1-1,few,-,TRBV2,TGTGCCAGCAGTGAACTAACGCTGAACACTGAAGCTTTCTTT,CASSELTLNTEAFF
TRBJ1-1,few,TRBD1,TRBV20-1,TGCAGTGCTAGACTAGGACAGGGGGAAACTGAAGCTTTCTTT,CSARLGQGETEAFF
TRBJ2-3,many,TRBD2,TRBV7-2,TGTGCCAGCAGCCGGCTAGCGGGGGGGCTCACAGATACGCAGTATTTT,CASSRLAGGLTDTQYF
TRBJ2-7,-,TRBD1,TRBV5-1,TGCGCCAGCAGCTGGGCCGGGACAGGATCCTACGAGCAGTACTTC,CASSWAGTGSYEQYF
TRBJ1-5,-,-,TRBV2,TGTGCCAGCAGTGAAAACGGGGGACGGGATCAGCCCCAGCATTTT,CASSENGGRDQPQHF
TRBJ2-2,-,-,TRBV11-1,TGTGCCAGCAGCTTACGGTATGGCCTCAACACCGGGGAGCTGTTTTTT,CASSLRYGLNTGELFF
TRBJ2-3,few,-,TRBV4-2,TGTGCCAGCAGCCAATGGGCCACGCCGGGGCTATCCCGGGAAACAATTAGCACAGATACGCAGTATTTT,CASSQWATPGLSRETISTDTQYF
TRBJ1-1,-,-,TRBV29-1,TGCAGCGTACCCTCGTATGGTAAGAACACTGAAGCTTTCTTT,CSVPSYGKNTEAFF
TRBJ2-7,-,-,TRBV27,TGTACCAGCAGTTGGGGGGGCGGTAGGTCCTACGAGCAGTACTTC,CTSSWGGGRSYEQYF
TRBJ2-4,-,-,TRBV10-3,TGTGCCATCAGTGACAGGGGAGGCGAATTAGCCAAAAACATTCAGTACTTC,CAISDRGGELAKNIQYF
TRBJ2-1,-,-,TRBV7-2,TGTGCCAGCAGCTTCCCGCTGGTCTATGAGCAGTTCTTC,CASSFPLVYEQFF
TRBJ2-7,-,TRBD2,TRBV9,TGTGCCAGCAGCTTGGAAGGGCGGGGGGGCTACAATGAGCAGTACTTC,CASSLEGRGGYNEQYF
TRBJ1-2,-,-,TRBV5-6,TGTGCCAGCAGTTCATTCCGAGGCTACGGCTACACCTTC,CASSSFRGYGYTF
TRBJ2-5,few,-,TRBV7-7,TGTGCTAGCAGCCCGGACGCCGCTGAGACCCAGTACTTC,CASSPDAAETQYF
TRBJ2-7,few,-,TRBV6-6,TGTGCCAGCAGTTCCGGGATACTCCCGGAGCAGTACTTC,CASSSGILPEQYF
TRBJ1-2,-,TRBD1,TRBV6-5,TGTGCCAGCAGTTACTCTAGGACAGGGGGATATGGCTACACCTTC,CASSYSRTGGYGYTF
TRBJ1-2,few,-,TRBV20-1,TGCAGTGCTAGAGATCGAGGGACACTGTATGGCTACACCTTC,CSARDRGTLYGYTF